This T cell receptor beta chain is from a study of monozygotic twins with cystic fibrosis. Across the whole study: Libraries were built from three micrograms of fragmented DNA using about 16 PCR cycles.

About this clone itself: Its matching antigen is unknown.

Points from the study as a whole: Nucleotide-identical clonotype sharing was significantly higher within monozygotic CF twin pairs than between unrelated CF individuals. In this small cohort, shared CDR3 numbers showed no association with age, concordance or disease severity. J usage was most co-twin-similar in 8 of 16 pairs, V in 13.

Repertoires were generated with immunoSEQ multiplex PCR, while TCRdb's copy carries only in-frame clones and drops some. The profile shows approximately 7,700 clones, 85% to 95% of them singletons. This receptor was identified in a boy aged 2 to 10 with cystic fibrosis. Sequencing was done on a sample of blood.

CDR3 nucleotides: TGTGCCAGCAGTGACCTGGGCAGGGGGACAGTTTATAGCAATCAGCCCCAGCATTTT. Its translation is CASSDLGRGTVYSNQPQHF. The chain has TRBV2 and TRBJ1-5; 7 bases match TRBD1. The junction had 14 bases not matched to a gene; V was cut back by 3 bases and J by 0 bases. Germline assignment: CDR1 SNHLY and CDR2 FYNNEI. This CDR3 has 19 residues. Based on the CDR3 plus reference TRBV2 and TRBJ1-5, the full variable domain is EPEVTQTPSHQVTQMGQEVILRCVPISNHLYFYWYRQILGQKVEFLVSFYNNEISEKSEIFDDQFSVERPDGSNFTLKIRSTKLEDSAMYFCASSDLGRGTVYSNQPQHFGDGTRLSIL.